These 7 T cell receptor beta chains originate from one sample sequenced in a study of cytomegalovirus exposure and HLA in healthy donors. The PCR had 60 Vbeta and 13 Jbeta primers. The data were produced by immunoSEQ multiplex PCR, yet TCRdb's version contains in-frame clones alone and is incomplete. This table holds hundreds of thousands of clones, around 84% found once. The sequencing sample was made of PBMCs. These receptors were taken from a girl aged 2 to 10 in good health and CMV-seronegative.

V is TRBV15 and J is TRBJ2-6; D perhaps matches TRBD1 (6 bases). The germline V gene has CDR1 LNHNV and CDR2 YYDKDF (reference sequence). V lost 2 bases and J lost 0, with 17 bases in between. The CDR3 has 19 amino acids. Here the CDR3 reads CATSRLRDTGFSGANVLTF. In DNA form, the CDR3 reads TGTGCCACCAGCAGACTCCGGGACACGGGATTCTCTGGGGCCAACGTCCTGACTTTC.

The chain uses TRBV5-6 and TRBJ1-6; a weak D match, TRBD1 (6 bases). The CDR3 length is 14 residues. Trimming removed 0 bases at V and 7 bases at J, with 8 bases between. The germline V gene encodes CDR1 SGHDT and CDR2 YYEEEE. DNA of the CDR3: TGTGCCAGCAGCTTGGCTGGGACAAATTCACCCCTCCACTTT. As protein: CASSLAGTNSPLHF.

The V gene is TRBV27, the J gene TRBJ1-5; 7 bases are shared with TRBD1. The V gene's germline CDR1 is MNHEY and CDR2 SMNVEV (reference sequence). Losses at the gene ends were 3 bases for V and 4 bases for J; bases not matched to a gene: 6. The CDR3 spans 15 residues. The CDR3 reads CASSLVRDRNQPQHF. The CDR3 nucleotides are TGTGCCAGCAGTTTGGTCAGGGACAGAAATCAGCCCCAGCATTTT.

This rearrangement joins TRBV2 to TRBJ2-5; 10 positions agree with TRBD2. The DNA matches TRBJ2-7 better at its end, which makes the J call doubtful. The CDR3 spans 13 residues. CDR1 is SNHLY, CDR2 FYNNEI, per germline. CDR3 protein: CATRAGGPNEQYF. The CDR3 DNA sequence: TGTGCCACCCGAGCGGGAGGGCCGAACGAGCAGTACTTC.

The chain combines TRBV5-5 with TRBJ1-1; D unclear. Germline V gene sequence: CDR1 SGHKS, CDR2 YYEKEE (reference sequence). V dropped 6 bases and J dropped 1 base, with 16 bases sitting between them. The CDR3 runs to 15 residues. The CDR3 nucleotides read TGTGCCAGCACCATACTTGGTTCGGGGAACACTGAAGCTTTCTTT. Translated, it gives CASTILGSGNTEAFF.

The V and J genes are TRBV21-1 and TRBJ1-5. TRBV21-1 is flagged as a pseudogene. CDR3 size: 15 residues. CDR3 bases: TGTGCCAGCAGCAAATGGGAGGGTAGCAATCAGCCCCAGCATTTT. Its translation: CASSKWEGSNQPQHF.

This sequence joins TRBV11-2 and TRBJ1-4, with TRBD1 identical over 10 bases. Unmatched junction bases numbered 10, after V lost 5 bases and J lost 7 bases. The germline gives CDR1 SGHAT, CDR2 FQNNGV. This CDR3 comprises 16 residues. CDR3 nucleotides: TGTGCCAGCAGCCTCGGGCCCGGGACAGGGGTTGAAAAACTGTTTTTT. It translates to CASSLGPGTGVEKLFF.